The next 12 T cell receptor beta chains were all read from a single sample in a study of T cells in Graves' hyperthyroidism and ophthalmopathy. It was RNA transcripts that yielded the amplified TCR beta CDR3 regions. In the first-round RT-PCR of the TCR CDR3, the HTBI primer set was used. MiXCR, applied by TCRdb to the multiplex PCR reads, yields one record per CDR3 protein. Among hundreds of thousands of distinct CDR3 sequences listed, approximately 42% were seen once. The sample comprised peripheral blood or thyroid tissue (not recorded which). These receptors were taken from an adult man with Graves' disease, either hyperthyroidism or ophthalmopathy (not recorded which).

V gene TRBV5-8 combines with J gene TRBJ2-5; the D gene is possibly TRBD1 (6 bases). This CDR3 is built from 16 residues. Trimming took off 0 bases at V and 2 bases at J, with 14 bases between the two ends. Germline V gene data show CDR1 as SGHTS and CDR2 as YDEGEE. The CDR3 DNA reads TGTGCCAGCAGCTTGGGCAGGGGTTCCCTACAAGAGACCCAGTACTTC. Amino acid sequence: CASSLGRGSLQETQYF.

This rearrangement joins TRBV6-6 to TRBJ2-7; TRBD2 aligns across 7 bases. Germline lookup yields CDR1 MNHNY and CDR2 SVGAGI (reference sequence). With 7 bases clipped from V and 6 bases from J, the junction kept 12 bases outside the gene matches. This CDR3 spans 14 amino acids. The CDR3 coding sequence is TGTGCCAGCAATGAGCGGGACCCCTTTTCCGAGCAGTACTTC. Translated, it gives CASNERDPFSEQYF.

As regards this clonotype: A much larger clone differs from this one at a single base, so this may be a read error. The chain joins TRBV11-3 to TRBJ1-1; the D is unclear. CDR3 length: 13 residues. Trimming removed 8 bases from V and 1 base from J, with 11 bases in between. The germline V gene has CDR1 SGHNT and CDR2 YENEEA. The CDR3 loop reads CASGILANTEAFF. The CDR3, as DNA: TGTGCCAGCGGCATCTTGGCGAACACTGAAGCTTTCTTT.

This clonotype has a count of ten or more. The J gene is TRBJ2-5, the V gene TRBV24-1, with a weak D call TRBD2 (7 bases). Germline-derived CDR1 and CDR2 are KGHDR and SFDVKD. This CDR3 spans 14 amino acids. V was pared by 3 bases and J by 5 bases, with 12 bases between. CDR3 in DNA: TGTGCCACCAGTGATATCGGGGGGCAGGAGACCCAGTACTTC. Its protein product is CATSDIGGQETQYF.

This clonotype was observed at least ten times. The genes are TRBV7-2 and TRBJ2-5; D is unclear. Per the germline V gene, CDR1 is SGHTA and CDR2 is FQGNSA. The CDR3 sequence is 13 residues long. Trimming shortened V by 0 bases and J by 5 bases, and 7 bases separated the two germline ends. CDR3 residues: CASSLAQRETQYF. CDR3 DNA sequence: TGTGCCAGCAGCTTAGCCCAAAGGGAGACCCAGTACTTC.

The chain joins TRBV7-2 to TRBJ2-7; D possibly corresponds to TRBD2 (6 bases). Trimming removed 5 bases from V and 6 bases from J, with 14 bases in between. Germline CDR1 SGHTA, CDR2 FQGNSA. CDR3 length equals 13 residues. The CDR3 is CASSGHSGFEQYF. DNA of the CDR3: TGTGCCAGCAGCGGCCACAGCGGGTTCGAGCAGTACTTC.

In this sample, this clonotype turned up a few times. This sequence joins TRBV20-1 and TRBJ2-5; D may match TRBD1 or TRBD2 (5 bases each). The CDR3 covers 14 residues. Trimming cost V 0 bases and J 4 bases, with 12 bases left between them. CDR1 and CDR2 (germline): DFQATT, SNEGSKA (reference sequence). CDR3 loop: CSARDFRGGETQYF. CDR3 coding DNA: TGCAGTGCTAGAGACTTCCGGGGCGGAGAGACCCAGTACTTC.

This clonotype was seen at least ten times. This chain links TRBV20-1 with TRBJ2-2; D not certain. The CDR3 contains 10 residues. The V end lost 3 bases, the J end lost 4 bases, and 0 bases lay between the germline ends. From germline, CDR1 is DFQATT and CDR2 SNEGSKA (reference sequence). CDR3 in DNA: TGCAGTGCTAGCACCGGGGAGCTGTTTTTT. Encoded protein: CSASTGELFF.

The chain is built from TRBV24-1 and TRBJ2-7, with D possibly being TRBD2 (5 bases). CDR1 and CDR2 (germline): KGHDR, SFDVKD. V lost 3 bases and J 3 bases, leaving 23 bases between the germline ends. There are 18 residues in the CDR3. The CDR3: CATSDSTAEGVSRYEQYF. For the CDR3, the DNA is TGTGCCACCAGTGATAGTACGGCTGAGGGAGTTTCTCGCTACGAGCAGTACTTC.

The chain combines TRBV11-2 with TRBJ1-1; D is unclear. The CDR3 totals 11 residues. Trimming pared 2 bases from V and 9 bases from J, leaving 7 bases between. Germline V lookup: CDR1 SGHAT, CDR2 FQNNGV. The CDR3 DNA sequence: TGTGCCAGCAGCTTAATGGGTCAAGCTTTCTTT. It yields the protein CASSLMGQAFF. Variable domain in full (rest from reference TRBV11-2 and TRBJ1-1): EAGVAQSPRYKIIEKRQSVAFWCNPISGHATLYWYQQILGQGPKLLIQFQNNGVVDDSQLPKDRFSAERLKGVDSTLKIQPAKLEDSAVYLCASSLMGQAFFGQGTRLTVV.

The V and J genes are TRBV6-2 or TRBV6-3 and TRBJ1-2; 7 nucleotides match TRBD1. The CDR3 contains 12 residues. The germline V gene encodes CDR1 MNHEY and CDR2 SVGEGT. V lost 7 bases and J lost 6; bases outside the gene matches: 5. The DNA for the CDR3 is TGTGCCAGCACCATTGACAGGGATGGCTACACCTTC. It codes for CASTIDRDGYTF.

The chain couples TRBV7-2 to TRBJ1-2; TRBD1 agrees at 7 bases. Germline trimming cut 5 bases from V and 12 bases from J; bases unmatched to any gene: 12. Germline lookup yields CDR1 SGHTA and CDR2 FQGNSA. The CDR3 totals 13 residues. The CDR3, as DNA: TGTGCCAGCAGCCTCCGGGGGACGGGACAGAACACCTTC. This codes for CASSLRGTGQNTF.